The 24 T cell receptor beta chains below all came from one sample that was sequenced in a study of blood T cell repertoires in COVID-19. The method was immunoSEQ multiplex PCR; TCRdb's version includes in-frame clones alone and lacks a portion of them. The repertoire holds roughly 130,000 clones, approximately 80% seen once, with approximately 16% in the top ten. Sequenced material: peripheral blood. The receptors stem from a man aged 50-60 years with acute or convalescent COVID-19.

For the CDR3, the DNA is TGCGCCAGCAGCAAGGGACAAGGAGTGGGCACAGATACGCAGTATTTT. Protein: CASSKGQGVGTDTQYF. The chain has TRBV5-1 and TRBJ2-3; maybe TRBD1 (6 bases). V was pared by 4 bases and J by 1 base, with 16 bases between. In germline, CDR1 is SGHRS, CDR2 YFSETQ. The length of the CDR3 is 16 residues.

About this clone: The sample contains more than one DNA sequence encoding this CDR3. The CDR3 DNA is TGCAGTGCTAGATCGGGGGACGGCTACACCTTC. It encodes CSARSGDGYTF. The chain employs TRBV20-1 and TRBJ1-2; a weak D match, TRBD1 (5 bases). Germline V gene data show CDR1 as DFQATT and CDR2 as SNEGSKA (reference sequence). The CDR3 has 11 residues. V was clipped by 2 bases and J by 8 bases, with 9 bases between them.

This rearrangement joins TRBV30 to TRBJ2-3; TRBD1 agrees at 8 bases. Germline CDR1 is GTSNPN and CDR2 is SVGIG (reference sequence). The CDR3 has 15 amino acids. V gave up 4 bases and J gave up 7 bases; unmatched junction bases: 13. The CDR3 nucleotides are TGTGCCTGGACATACCGTCAGGGGGCAGGATATACGCAGTATTTT. Its protein is CAWTYRQGAGYTQYF.

This clone was counted between two and nine times. V and J are TRBV18 and TRBJ1-4; D is possibly TRBD1 (5 bases). From germline, CDR1 is KGHSH and CDR2 LQKENI. The CDR3 sequence is 15 residues long. The V end was cut by 2 bases, the J end by 3 bases, with 10 bases between. The DNA for the CDR3 is TGTGCCAGCTCACCATCTAGGGGATCTAATGAAAAACTGTTTTTT. Residues: CASSPSRGSNEKLFF.

This clone was seen once. The V gene is TRBV18, the J gene TRBJ1-1; 7 bases fit TRBD1. Losses at the gene ends were 3 bases for V and 0 bases for J; bases not matched to a gene: 4. Germline loops: CDR1 KGHSH, CDR2 LQKENI. The CDR3 contains 15 residues. The CDR3 spells CASSPGQSMNTEAFF. In DNA, the CDR3 is TGTGCCAGCTCACCGGGACAGAGCATGAACACTGAAGCTTTCTTT.

The rearrangement links TRBV6-1 to TRBJ2-5, with D tentatively TRBD1 (6 bases). V was pared by 2 bases and J by 6 bases, with 16 bases between. Germline V gene data show CDR1 as MNHNS and CDR2 as SASEGT. The CDR3 consists of 15 residues. CDR3 DNA: TGTGCCAGCAGTGAATATGGGGGCCTCGAAAAGACCCAGTACTTC. It yields the protein CASSEYGGLEKTQYF.

This chain links TRBV10-1 with TRBJ2-5, with 7 positions matching TRBD2. CDR3 length equals 13 residues. Germline CDR1 and CDR2: WNHNN and SYGVQD (reference sequence). The junction had 5 bases not matched to a gene; V was cut back by 8 bases and J by 2 bases. The CDR3 DNA sequence: TGCGCCAGCGGGGCTAGCGGTCAAGAGACCCAGTACTTC. Its protein is CASGASGQETQYF.

The gene calls are TRBV11-2 and TRBJ2-3, with no clear D. The germline V and J ends were trimmed by 0 bases and 0 bases, with 13 bases remaining between them. Germline V lookup: CDR1 SGHAT, CDR2 FQNNGV. The CDR3 consists of 17 residues. The CDR3 nucleotides are TGTGCCAGCAGCTTAGATCGTACAATTCCTAGCACAGATACGCAGTATTTT. Protein: CASSLDRTIPSTDTQYF.

The chain joins TRBV5-4 to TRBJ2-7; a possible D gene is TRBD2 (5 bases). Germline V gives CDR1 SGHNT, CDR2 YYREEE (reference sequence). This CDR3 is built from 14 residues. The V gene lost 2 bases and the J gene lost 8 bases, with 17 bases spanning the gap. The chain's CDR3 is CASSLRGSGSKQYV. The DNA for the CDR3 is TGTGCCAGCAGCTTACGAGGGTCGGGGAGTAAGCAGTACGTC.

The chain recombines TRBV18 with TRBJ1-1; D is ambiguous. Per germline, CDR1 KGHSH and CDR2 LQKENI. CDR3 length: 13 residues. Trimming removed 6 bases from V and 2 bases from J, with 10 bases in between. In DNA, the CDR3 is TGTGCCAGCTCTGAGACACCTAACACTGAAGCTTTCTTT. Amino acid sequence: CASSETPNTEAFF.

This clone came up once. The rearrangement joins TRBV28 to TRBJ2-1; tentative D call: TRBD1 (5 bases). From germline, CDR1 is MDHEN and CDR2 SYDVKM. Trimming took 3 bases from V and 1 from J, leaving 13 bases between them. The CDR3 contains 16 residues. The CDR3 DNA follows: TGTGCCAGCAGTTTCTTTGGCCAGGGTTCCTACAATGAGCAGTTCTTC. Its translation is CASSFFGQGSYNEQFF.

This chain links TRBV5-1 with TRBJ2-7; 11 bases align to TRBD2. The V and J ends lost 2 bases and 6 bases, in that order; junction bases with no gene match: 7. CDR1 and CDR2 from the germline V gene are SGHRS and YFSETQ. The length of the CDR3 is 15 residues. The CDR3 protein is CASSFSGGANGEQYF. The CDR3 coding sequence is TGCGCCAGCAGCTTTAGCGGGGGGGCCAACGGCGAGCAGTACTTC.

This clone was observed a handful of times. The chain joins TRBV19 to TRBJ1-1; no reliable D call. Germline assignment: CDR1 LNHDA and CDR2 SQIVND (reference sequence). The CDR3 spans 13 residues. The V end was cut by 8 bases, the J end by 5 bases, with 15 bases between. This chain's CDR3 is CASCSRLKTEAFF. The DNA for the CDR3 is TGTGCCAGTTGCTCCCGACTTAAAACTGAAGCTTTCTTT.

This rearrangement joins TRBV18 to TRBJ1-1; 11 nucleotides line up with TRBD1. V shed 6 bases, J shed 6 bases, and the junction held 3 bases outside the gene matches. Germline values: CDR1 KGHSH, CDR2 LQKENI. The CDR3 length is 13 residues. The CDR3 protein is CASSGQGASEAFF. CDR3 nucleotides: TGTGCCAGCTCCGGACAGGGGGCGTCTGAAGCTTTCTTT. The full variable domain, in which reference TRBV18 and TRBJ1-1 provide the parts outside the CDR3, is NAGVMQNPRHLVRRRGQEARLRCSPMKGHSHVYWYRQLPEEGLKFMVYLQKENIIDESGMPKERFSAEFPKEGPSILRIQQVVRGDSAAYFCASSGQGASEAFFGQGTRLTVV.

The V call is TRBV5-1, the J call TRBJ2-3; the D is unclear. CDR1 is SGHRS, CDR2 YFSETQ, per germline. The CDR3 loop spans 12 amino acids. The V gene lost 5 bases and the J gene lost 2 bases, with 6 bases spanning the gap. The CDR3: CASSSNTDTQYF. DNA for the CDR3: TGCGCCAGCAGTTCTAACACAGATACGCAGTATTTT.

V and J are TRBV6-1 and TRBJ2-2; D is undetermined. V dropped 4 bases and J dropped 3 bases, with 18 bases sitting between them. Per germline, CDR1 MNHNS and CDR2 SASEGT. This CDR3 is built from 17 residues. CDR3 sequence (DNA): TGTGCCAGCAGTGCCGTTGGAGCCGGCCCTTACACCGGGGAGCTGTTTTTT. It encodes CASSAVGAGPYTGELFF.

The rearrangement joins TRBV30 to TRBJ2-1, with 8 bases aligning to TRBD1. Germline V gene lookup returns CDR1 GTSNPN and CDR2 SVGIG (reference sequence). The J segment lost 3 bases and the V segment lost 1 base, leaving 2 bases of the junction unmatched. The CDR3 extends over 14 amino acids. Here the CDR3 reads CAWSGTGNYNEQFF. CDR3 bases: TGTGCCTGGAGTGGGACAGGGAACTACAATGAGCAGTTCTTC.

V and J are TRBV7-8 and TRBJ1-6, with TRBD1 identical over 12 bases. J gave up 6 bases and V 5 bases, and 5 bases lay outside the gene matches. This CDR3 spans 16 amino acids. The germline gives CDR1 SGHVS, CDR2 FQNEAQ. In DNA form, the CDR3 reads TGTGCCAGCAGCCCTGGGACAGGGGGCGGTAATTCACCCCTCCACTTT. Translating it yields CASSPGTGGGNSPLHF.

This chain uses TRBV10-2 with TRBJ1-1; TRBD1 matches 10 bases. The V and J ends lost 6 bases and 1 base, in that order; junction bases with no gene match: 5. This CDR3 spans 15 amino acids. Looked up from germline, CDR1 is WSHSY and CDR2 is SAAADI. The CDR3 DNA reads TGCGCCAGCAGCGGACAGGGGGGAAGGAACACTGAAGCTTTCTTT. Amino acid sequence: CASSGQGGRNTEAFF.

This sequence joins TRBV2 and TRBJ1-5; 7 bases line up with TRBD1. J lost 1 base, V lost 4 bases, and 4 bases had no gene match. Germline CDR1 is SNHLY and CDR2 is FYNNEI. The CDR3 has 15 residues. The CDR3 nucleotides are TGTGCCAGCAGTGCCAGGGGGGCAAGCAATCAGCCCCAGCATTTT. Translation gives CASSARGASNQPQHF.

As DNA, the CDR3 is TGTGCCAGCAGTGAAGGGCAGCGAACAGAGACCCAGTACTTC. This encodes CASSEGQRTETQYF. This chain uses TRBV6-1 with TRBJ2-5; D not resolved. Germline V lookup: CDR1 MNHNS, CDR2 SASEGT. The CDR3 runs 14 residues. Trimming took off 1 base at V and 4 bases at J, with 10 bases between the two ends.

Only a few counts were recorded for this clone. The chain joins TRBV30 to TRBJ2-7; maybe TRBD1 (5 bases). Germline V CDR1 and CDR2: GTSNPN, SVGIG (reference sequence). The CDR3 is 15 amino acids. V was pared by 2 bases and J by 0 bases, with 14 bases between. CDR3 sequence (DNA): TGTGCCTGGAGTATGGGGCAGCCGATCTCCTACGAGCAGTACTTC. Protein: CAWSMGQPISYEQYF.

The V call is TRBV9, the J call TRBJ2-1; 12 bases match TRBD2. This CDR3 comprises 18 residues. Germline V lookup: CDR1 SGDLS, CDR2 YYNGEE. The V segment lost 1 base and the J segment 3 bases; nucleotides outside the gene matches: 8. The DNA of the CDR3 is TGTGCCAGCAGCGTACTTGGGACTAGCGGGTTTAACTACAATGAGCAGTTCTTC. It specifies CASSVLGTSGFNYNEQFF.

The chain joins TRBV19 to TRBJ2-3, with 10 bases identical to TRBD1. V gave up 10 bases and J gave up 3 bases; unmatched junction bases: 1. CDR3 length: 12 amino acids. Per germline, CDR1 LNHDA and CDR2 SQIVND (reference sequence). The CDR3 region is CATGQGTDTQYF. As DNA, the CDR3 is TGTGCCACGGGACAGGGGACAGATACGCAGTATTTT.